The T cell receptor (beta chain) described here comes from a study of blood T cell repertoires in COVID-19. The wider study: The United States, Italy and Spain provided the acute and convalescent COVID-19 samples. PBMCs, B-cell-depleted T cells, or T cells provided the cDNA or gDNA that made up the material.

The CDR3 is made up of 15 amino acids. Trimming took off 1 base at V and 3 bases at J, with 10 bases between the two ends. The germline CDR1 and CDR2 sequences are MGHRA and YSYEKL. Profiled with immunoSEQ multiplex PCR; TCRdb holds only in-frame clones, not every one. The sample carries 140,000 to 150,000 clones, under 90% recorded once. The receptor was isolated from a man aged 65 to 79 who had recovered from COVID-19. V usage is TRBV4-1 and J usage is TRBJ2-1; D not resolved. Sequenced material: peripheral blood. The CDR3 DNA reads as TGCGCCAGCAGCCAAGTTCGTCACGGCTACAATGAGCAGTTCTTC. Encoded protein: CASSQVRHGYNEQFF.